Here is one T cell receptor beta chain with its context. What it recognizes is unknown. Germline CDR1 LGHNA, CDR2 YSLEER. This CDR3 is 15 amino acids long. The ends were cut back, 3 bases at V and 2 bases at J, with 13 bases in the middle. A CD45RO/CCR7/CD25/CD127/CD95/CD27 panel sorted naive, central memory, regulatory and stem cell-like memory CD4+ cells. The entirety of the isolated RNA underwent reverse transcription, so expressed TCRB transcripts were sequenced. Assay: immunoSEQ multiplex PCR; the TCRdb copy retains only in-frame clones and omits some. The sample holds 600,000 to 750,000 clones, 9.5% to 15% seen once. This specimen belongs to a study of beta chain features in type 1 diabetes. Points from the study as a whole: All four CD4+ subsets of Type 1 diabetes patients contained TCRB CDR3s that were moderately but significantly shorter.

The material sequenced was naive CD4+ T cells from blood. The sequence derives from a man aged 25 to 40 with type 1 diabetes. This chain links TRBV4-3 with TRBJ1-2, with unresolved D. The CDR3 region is CASSHLHGGNYGYTF. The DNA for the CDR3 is TGCGCCAGCAGCCACCTCCACGGAGGGAACTATGGCTACACCTTC.